The clone carrying this TCR beta chain was seen more than once but under ten times. The source of the sample is a study of T cells of healthy individuals. Trimming cost V 7 bases and J 2 bases, with 11 bases left between them. The CDR3 is 13 amino acids. A single record per CDR3 protein comes from TCRdb applying MiXCR to the 5' RACE reads. Of 100,000 or so distinct CDR3 sequences in the sample, 15% to 20% were seen once. This sequence originates from a human donor in good health. This chain uses TRBV12-3 or TRBV12-4 with TRBJ1-2; maybe TRBD1 (5 bases). The CDR3 spells CASTKTENYGYTF. CDR3 bases: TGTGCCAGCACCAAGACAGAAAACTATGGCTACACCTTC.